This passage covers 15 T cell receptor beta chains from one sample sequenced in a study of identical twins. TCRdb ran MiXCR on the 5' RACE reads and lists one entry per CDR3 protein. The table records 450,000 to 500,000 distinct CDR3 sequences, roughly an eighth of them present only once. These data also formed part of another study, on yellow fever vaccine responses in identical twins.

The sequenced material came from CD4+ T cells sorted from blood. The receptors were gathered from a woman under 30 in good health.

This clonotype was picked up a small number of times. This rearrangement joins TRBV7-2 to TRBJ2-3; D gene unclear. The germline gives CDR1 SGHTA, CDR2 FQGNSA. The CDR3 has 15 amino acids. V was trimmed by 2 bases and J by 0 bases, leaving 9 bases between them. In DNA form, the CDR3 reads TGTGCCAGCAGCTTAATTGACGGGAGCACAGATACGCAGTATTTT. Translating gives CASSLIDGSTDTQYF. The full variable domain, rest sourced from reference TRBV7-2 and TRBJ2-3, is GAGVSQSPSNKVTEKGKDVELRCDPISGHTALYWYRQSLGQGLEFLIYFQGNSAPDKSGLPSDRFSAERTGGSVSTLTIQRTQQEDSAVYLCASSLIDGSTDTQYFGPGTRLTVL.

This clonotype was seen at least ten times. This CDR3 is CAPGSRGDTQYF. For the CDR3, the DNA is TGTGCACCGGGGAGCAGGGGAGATACGCAGTATTTT. This chain links TRBV10-3 with TRBJ2-3, with D possibly TRBD1 on 6 matching bases. This CDR3 is built from 12 residues. Germline CDR1 and CDR2: ENHRY and SYGVKD.

This clonotype was counted between two and nine times. V is TRBV5-5 and J is TRBJ2-5; 9 bases fit TRBD1. The ends lost 4 bases at V and 4 bases at J; junction bases unmatched: 5. This CDR3 is 14 amino acids long. Germline V gene sequence: CDR1 SGHKS, CDR2 YYEKEE (reference sequence). Here the CDR3 reads CASSQGQGLETQYF. The CDR3 DNA reads TGTGCCAGCAGCCAAGGACAGGGGTTAGAGACCCAGTACTTC.

The chain employs TRBV7-9 and TRBJ2-5; D could derive from TRBD1 or TRBD2 (5 bases each). Germline V gene data show CDR1 as SEHNR and CDR2 as FQNEAQ (reference sequence). V shed 3 bases and J shed 3 bases, with 11 bases lying between them. The CDR3 length is 14 residues. CDR3 DNA: TGTGCCAGCAGCTTCCGAGGGGTTGAAGAGACCCAGTACTTC. Its translation: CASSFRGVEETQYF. The full variable domain, in which reference TRBV7-9 and TRBJ2-5 provide the parts outside the CDR3, is DTGVSQNPRHKITKRGQNVTFRCDPISEHNRLYWYRQTLGQGPEFLTYFQNEAQLEKSRLLSDRFSAERPKGSFSTLEIQRTEQGDSAMYLCASSFRGVEETQYFGPGTRLLVL.

This clonotype was observed many times. The V gene is TRBV5-1, the J gene TRBJ2-5; the D gene is possibly TRBD2 (6 bases). Germline V CDR1 and CDR2: SGHRS, YFSETQ. V lost 4 bases and J 2 bases, leaving 18 bases between the germline ends. The CDR3 has 16 amino acids. DNA for the CDR3: TGCGCCAGCAGCCACGGCCGGGACTTAAGGCAAGAGACCCAGTACTTC. This codes for CASSHGRDLRQETQYF.

This clonotype was counted a few times. The chain is built from TRBV20-1 and TRBJ1-1; TRBD1 might be the D (6 bases). The V gene's germline CDR1 is DFQATT and CDR2 SNEGSKA (reference sequence). V shed 6 bases and J shed 1 base, with 12 bases lying between them. This CDR3 is 13 amino acids long. The CDR3 DNA is TGCAGTGCCACCCTACAGGGGAACACTGAAGCTTTCTTT. The encoded protein is CSATLQGNTEAFF.

In this sample, this clonotype turned up many times. This sequence joins TRBV5-1 and TRBJ2-5; D is uncertain. Germline V gives CDR1 SGHRS, CDR2 YFSETQ. The CDR3 length is 12 residues. Trimming took 1 base from V and 4 from J, leaving 5 bases between them. The CDR3 coding sequence is TGCGCCAGCAGCTTGTTTGGAGAGACCCAGTACTTC. It codes for CASSLFGETQYF.

The table lists this clonotype with many counts. The rearrangement joins TRBV20-1 to TRBJ2-2, with a weak D call TRBD2 (6 bases). Trimming stripped 0 bases from V and 5 bases from J, with 13 bases between. The CDR3 spans 15 residues. Germline V gene sequence: CDR1 DFQATT, CDR2 SNEGSKA (reference sequence). The CDR3 coding sequence is TGCAGTGCTAGAGAACAACTAGCTCGTACCGGGGAGCTGTTTTTT. Translating gives CSAREQLARTGELFF.

This clonotype was picked up a small number of times. This chain connects TRBV7-9 to TRBJ2-7; D perhaps matches TRBD1 (5 bases). The CDR3 is 13 amino acids. Germline values: CDR1 SEHNR, CDR2 FQNEAQ (reference sequence). The V end was cut by 5 bases, the J end by 3 bases, with 11 bases between. The CDR3 here is CASSKLQDYEQYF. In DNA form, the CDR3 reads TGTGCCAGCAGCAAACTACAGGACTACGAGCAGTACTTC.

This clonotype showed up many times. This chain connects TRBV7-2 to TRBJ1-6; the D gene is possibly TRBD1 (5 bases). The CDR3 contains 16 residues. The V end lost 4 bases, the J end lost 6 bases, and 16 bases lay between the germline ends. Germline CDR1 is SGHTA and CDR2 is FQGNSA. CDR3 residues: CASSWAGPTSNSPLHF. In DNA, the CDR3 is TGTGCCAGCAGCTGGGCAGGGCCAACTTCTAATTCACCCCTCCACTTT.

Only a few counts were recorded for this clonotype. The V gene is TRBV7-2, the J gene TRBJ2-1; maybe TRBD2 (6 bases). The germline V gene encodes CDR1 SGHTA and CDR2 FQGNSA. The CDR3 extends over 16 amino acids. Trimming took 6 bases from V and 2 from J, leaving 17 bases between them. The CDR3 loop reads CASSSSVEPTYNEQFF. DNA of the CDR3: TGTGCCAGCAGTTCTAGCGTTGAGCCTACCTACAATGAGCAGTTCTTC.

The V gene is TRBV11-2, the J gene TRBJ2-7; TRBD1 matches 7 bases. The germline CDR1 and CDR2 sequences are SGHAT and FQNNGV. This CDR3 is built from 16 residues. J was trimmed by 2 bases and V by 2 bases; bases with no gene match: 9. DNA of the CDR3: TGTGCCAGCAGCTTATTCTCCGGGACAGAGACCTACGAGCAGTACTTC. Residues: CASSLFSGTETYEQYF.

The table lists this clonotype with many counts. This chain uses TRBV12-3 or TRBV12-4 with TRBJ2-2; 9 bases match TRBD1. Trimming at V came to 6 bases and at J to 0 bases, leaving 2 bases not matched to a gene. This CDR3 spans 15 amino acids. The CDR3 nucleotides read TGTGCCAGCAGGGACAGGGGCGCGAACACCGGGGAGCTGTTTTTT. This gives the protein CASRDRGANTGELFF.

The chain uses TRBV7-3 and TRBJ2-1; D is unclear. Germline V gives CDR1 SGHTA, CDR2 FQGTGA. CDR3 size: 13 residues. V was shortened by 5 bases and J by 8 bases, with 13 bases between the two germline ends. The CDR3 region is CASSTAQAHEQFF. The CDR3 coding sequence is TGTGCCAGCAGCACTGCCCAGGCCCATGAGCAGTTCTTC.

This chain connects TRBV29-1 to TRBJ2-7, with D unresolved. CDR3 length: 13 residues. V lost 4 bases to trimming and J lost 6 bases, with 16 bases between them. Germline-derived CDR1 and CDR2 are SQVTM and ANQGSEA. The CDR3 nucleotides are TGCAGCGTTGCTGGCATCACCGCATTCGAGCAGTACTTC. It translates to CSVAGITAFEQYF.